The 25 T cell receptor beta chains below all came from one sample that was sequenced in a study of blood T cells in healthy people across ages (dated by TCRdb to between 2014 and 2016). Receptor amplification or capture employed 5' RACE. The instrument was an Illumina HiSeq 2500. A second PCR of roughly 6 to 11 cycles was run with a J-beta primer mix and a sample-barcoded 5' primer. The public reads were run again by TCRdb, first through fastp at Q25 and then through MiXCR, and only productive beta chains were kept. A single entry per CDR3 protein holds the most common genes and DNA from its merged rows. Present in this sample are approximately 800,000 distinct CDR3 sequences, about 45% of which were seen just once. The ten largest clonotypes hold 18% of the sample. Sequencing used blood. All receptors come from an elderly man in good health.

The table lists this clonotype with many counts. The chain employs TRBV5-1 and TRBJ2-7; 11 nucleotides match TRBD2. This CDR3 has 18 residues. Per the germline V gene, CDR1 is SGHRS and CDR2 is YFSETQ. Losses at the gene ends were 2 bases for V and 8 bases for J; bases not matched to a gene: 18. The CDR3 protein is CASSLLAGASTTHRKQYF. The CDR3 DNA sequence: TGCGCCAGCAGCTTACTAGCGGGAGCCTCTACGACTCACCGAAAGCAGTACTTC.

This clonotype was counted only a few times. The V gene is TRBV25-1, the J gene TRBJ2-1; 8 nucleotides match TRBD2. The CDR3 sequence is 14 residues long. The trim removed 5 bases at V and 8 bases at J, leaving 8 bases unmatched. The germline gives CDR1 MGHDK, CDR2 SYGVNS. In DNA form, the CDR3 reads TGTGCCAGCAGTCCGGGGGGGTTGCGTCATGAGCAGTTCTTC. Translated, it gives CASSPGGLRHEQFF.

V usage is TRBV7-9 and J usage is TRBJ1-2, with D possibly matching TRBD1 (5 bases). In germline, CDR1 is SEHNR, CDR2 FQNEAQ (reference sequence). Between the trimmed V and J ends, which lost 1 base and 7 bases, there was a span of 13 bases. CDR3 length equals 14 residues. In nucleotides, the CDR3 is TGTGCCAGCAGCTTAGATCTGACAGAGGCTGGCTACACCTTC. Residues: CASSLDLTEAGYTF.

The V gene is TRBV4-1, the J gene TRBJ2-1, with TRBD1 matching over 7 bases. The CDR3 contains 16 residues. Per the germline V gene, CDR1 is MGHRA and CDR2 is YSYEKL. The junction had 5 bases not matched to a gene; V was cut back by 3 bases and J by 0 bases. The CDR3 bases are TGCGCCAGCAGCCACATACCAGGGGGCTCCTACAATGAGCAGTTCTTC. Its protein product is CASSHIPGGSYNEQFF.

V usage is TRBV27 and J usage is TRBJ1-1, with D possibly TRBD1 on 5 matching bases. Germline lookup yields CDR1 MNHEY and CDR2 SMNVEV (reference sequence). Between the trimmed V and J ends, which lost 5 bases and 1 base, there was a span of 14 bases. There are 15 residues in the CDR3. CDR3 nucleotides: TGTGCCAGCAGTAGAACCGGGACGGGGAACACTGAAGCTTTCTTT. Its protein product is CASSRTGTGNTEAFF.

This clonotype was seen at least ten times. The CDR3, as DNA: TGTGCCAGCAGTGGAGAGTATCCCCCCCCAGGGACCGGGGAGCTGTTTTTT. Amino acids: CASSGEYPPPGTGELFF. The chain is built from TRBV2 and TRBJ2-2; D might be TRBD1 (5 bases). Per the germline V gene, CDR1 is SNHLY and CDR2 is FYNNEI. Deletions cut 4 bases from V and 5 bases from J, with 20 bases between. This CDR3 contains 17 residues.

V and J are TRBV6-5 and TRBJ1-4; TRBD1 is a possible D gene (5 bases). CDR1 MNHEY and CDR2 SVGAGI come from the germline V gene. This CDR3 is 18 amino acids long. V was pared by 1 base and J by 0 bases, with 15 bases between. The CDR3 DNA reads as TGTGCCAGCAGTTACTTTGGGGGAGTTACTGCAACTAATGAAAAACTGTTTTTT. Translation gives CASSYFGGVTATNEKLFF.

The chain recombines TRBV27 with TRBJ2-3; D is undetermined. The germline V and J ends were trimmed by 7 bases and 2 bases, with 10 bases remaining between them. This CDR3 region has 13 residues. Looked up from germline, CDR1 is MNHEY and CDR2 is SMNVEV (reference sequence). Written as DNA, the CDR3 is TGTGCCAGCAAAATAGGGCACACAGATACGCAGTATTTT. The encoded protein is CASKIGHTDTQYF.

The chain has TRBV6-6 and TRBJ2-5; 9 bases line up with TRBD1. Germline assignment: CDR1 MNHNY and CDR2 SVGAGI (reference sequence). With V trimmed by 6 bases and J by 1 base, 3 bases remained unmatched. This CDR3 region has 14 residues. The CDR3 nucleotides are TGTGCCAGCAGGAAGACAGGGGGCCAAGAGACCCAGTACTTC. Translation gives CASRKTGGQETQYF.

The rearrangement uses TRBV7-2 and TRBJ2-7, with D possibly being TRBD1 (5 bases). The CDR3 consists of 16 residues. The germline V gene has CDR1 SGHTA and CDR2 FQGNSA. V lost 5 bases and J 5 bases, leaving 22 bases between the germline ends. This CDR3 reads CASSLSSGGATHEQYF. CDR3 nucleotide sequence: TGTGCCAGCAGCCTCTCTTCGGGTGGGGCAACCCACGAGCAGTACTTC.

The rearrangement joins TRBV11-3 to TRBJ2-1; D gene uncertain. The CDR3 runs to 16 residues. Between the trimmed V and J ends, which lost 1 base and 0 bases, there was a span of 10 bases. The germline CDR1 and CDR2 sequences are SGHNT and YENEEA. The CDR3: CASSLGFGGSYNEQFF. The CDR3 coding sequence is TGTGCCAGCAGCTTAGGATTTGGCGGCTCCTACAATGAGCAGTTCTTC.

This clonotype occurred many times. The J gene is TRBJ1-1, the V gene TRBV7-3; possible D gene TRBD1, 5 bases. The CDR3 loop spans 13 amino acids. V dropped 5 bases and J dropped 6 bases, with 13 bases sitting between them. CDR1 is SGHTA and CDR2 is FQGTGA in the germline V gene. This CDR3 is CASSPRQGAEAFF. The CDR3 region has the DNA TGTGCCAGCAGCCCCCGGCAGGGCGCTGAAGCTTTCTTT.

At least ten counts were recorded for this clonotype. The rearrangement joins TRBV7-8 to TRBJ2-1; D uncertain. V dropped 1 base and J dropped 5 bases, with 6 bases sitting between them. CDR1 and CDR2 from the germline V gene are SGHVS and FQNEAQ. The CDR3 is made up of 13 amino acids. The CDR3 is CASSLGKNNEQFF. As DNA, the CDR3 is TGTGCCAGCAGCTTAGGCAAGAACAATGAGCAGTTCTTC.

This clonotype was picked up a small number of times. The chain uses TRBV20-1 and TRBJ2-1; TRBD2 agrees at 8 bases. This CDR3 has 14 amino acids. Germline CDR1 and CDR2: DFQATT and SNEGSKA (reference sequence). Trimming at V came to 6 bases and at J to 5 bases, leaving 9 bases not matched to a gene. Here the CDR3 DNA reads TGCAGTGCCATTACTAGCGGCCAAAACAATGAGCAGTTCTTC. It is translated as CSAITSGQNNEQFF.

This rearrangement joins TRBV5-1 to TRBJ2-1; 11 nucleotides line up with TRBD2. The CDR3 contains 19 residues. V was pared by 0 bases and J by 6 bases, with 14 bases of the junction left unmatched. Germline V gene lookup returns CDR1 SGHRS and CDR2 YFSETQ. CDR3 amino acids: CASSLAIAGGTSGSNEQFF. CDR3 DNA sequence: TGCGCCAGCAGCTTGGCCATTGCCGGGGGGACTAGCGGATCCAATGAGCAGTTCTTC.

J is TRBJ1-1 and V is TRBV25-1; possible D gene TRBD1, 5 bases. This CDR3 has 13 amino acids. CDR1 MGHDK and CDR2 SYGVNS come from the germline V gene. The germline V and J ends were trimmed by 1 base and 3 bases, with 6 bases remaining between them. Here the CDR3 reads CASSELGDTEAFF. CDR3 nucleotide sequence: TGTGCCAGCAGTGAATTGGGGGACACTGAAGCTTTCTTT.

The chain combines TRBV12-3 or TRBV12-4 with TRBJ2-1; possibly TRBD1 or TRBD2 for D (5 bases each). The end of the DNA fits TRBJ2-7 better, so the J call may be wrong. This CDR3 is 20 amino acids long. The CDR3 coding sequence is TGTGCCAGCAGTTCTAGCTTCACCCCTCCCGCTAGCCAGGGCTACAATGAGCAGTACTTC. It yields the protein CASSSSFTPPASQGYNEQYF.

The chain couples TRBV20-1 to TRBJ2-1; the D gene is possibly TRBD2 (5 bases). The CDR3 loop spans 11 amino acids. Germline loops: CDR1 DFQATT, CDR2 SNEGSKA (reference sequence). Trimming removed 6 bases from V and 2 bases from J, with 5 bases in between. This CDR3 reads CSAGTYNEQFF. In nucleotides, the CDR3 is TGCAGTGCCGGGACCTACAATGAGCAGTTCTTC.

This clonotype was seen repeatedly, ten times or more. The chain links TRBV5-1 to TRBJ2-5, with a weak D call TRBD2 (6 bases). CDR1 is SGHRS and CDR2 is YFSETQ in the germline V gene. V was shortened by 0 bases and J by 2 bases, with 11 bases between the two germline ends. This CDR3 is 15 amino acids long. CDR3 coding DNA: TGCGCCAGCAGCTTGGATGGGACTGCTCAAGAGACCCAGTACTTC. Protein product: CASSLDGTAQETQYF.

This clonotype was observed at least ten times. This chain links TRBV20-1 with TRBJ2-1; weak D call: TRBD1 (7 bases). The CDR3 runs 13 residues. Trimming removed 3 bases at V and 9 bases at J, with 15 bases between. CDR1 DFQATT and CDR2 SNEGSKA come from the germline V gene (reference sequence). For the CDR3, the DNA is TGCAGTGCTAGCCAGGGGGGTCTGGGTGAGCAGTTCTTC. Its protein product is CSASQGGLGEQFF.

The rearrangement links TRBV5-1 to TRBJ2-5; TRBD1 agrees at 7 bases. Trimming removed 4 bases from V and 3 bases from J; junction bases left unmatched: 12. The CDR3 totals 16 residues. Germline assignment: CDR1 SGHRS and CDR2 YFSETQ. In nucleotides, the CDR3 is TGCGCCAGCAGCGTGGGGCCGAGAGGGGGCGAAGAGACCCAGTACTTC. Its protein product is CASSVGPRGGEETQYF.

This rearrangement joins TRBV29-1 to TRBJ2-5; 9 nucleotides match TRBD2. V gave up 3 bases and J gave up 11 bases; unmatched junction bases: 22. The CDR3 runs 17 residues. From germline, CDR1 is SQVTM and CDR2 ANQGSEA. The CDR3 DNA follows: TGCAGCGTTGATGTTCTGTCTACGGCGGGAGGGTGGGATGAGCAGTACTTC. Its translation is CSVDVLSTAGGWDEQYF.

This clonotype was seen more than once but under ten times. The chain joins TRBV6-5 to TRBJ1-2; no definite D call. V lost 8 bases and J 0 bases, leaving 4 bases between the germline ends. The CDR3 sequence is 11 residues long. Germline V gives CDR1 MNHEY, CDR2 SVGAGI. The CDR3 sequence is CASLANYGYTF. The CDR3, as DNA: TGTGCCAGCCTCGCTAACTATGGCTACACCTTC.

The chain employs TRBV12-3 or TRBV12-4 and TRBJ1-1; D possibly corresponds to TRBD1 (6 bases). The V end lost 5 bases, the J end lost 2 bases, and 9 bases lay between the germline ends. There are 13 residues in the CDR3. Here the CDR3 DNA reads TGTGCCAGCAGTATGACAGGTAACACTGAAGCTTTCTTT. It specifies CASSMTGNTEAFF.

This clonotype was counted only a few times. This chain joins TRBV24-1 and TRBJ2-5; TRBD2 matches 8 bases. The V segment lost 5 bases and the J segment 11 bases; nucleotides outside the gene matches: 15. Germline V lookup: CDR1 KGHDR, CDR2 SFDVKD. The CDR3 extends over 15 amino acids. The CDR3 here is CATSGKAGVYNEQYF. The DNA for the CDR3 is TGTGCCACCAGTGGTAAAGCGGGAGTCTACAATGAGCAGTACTTC.